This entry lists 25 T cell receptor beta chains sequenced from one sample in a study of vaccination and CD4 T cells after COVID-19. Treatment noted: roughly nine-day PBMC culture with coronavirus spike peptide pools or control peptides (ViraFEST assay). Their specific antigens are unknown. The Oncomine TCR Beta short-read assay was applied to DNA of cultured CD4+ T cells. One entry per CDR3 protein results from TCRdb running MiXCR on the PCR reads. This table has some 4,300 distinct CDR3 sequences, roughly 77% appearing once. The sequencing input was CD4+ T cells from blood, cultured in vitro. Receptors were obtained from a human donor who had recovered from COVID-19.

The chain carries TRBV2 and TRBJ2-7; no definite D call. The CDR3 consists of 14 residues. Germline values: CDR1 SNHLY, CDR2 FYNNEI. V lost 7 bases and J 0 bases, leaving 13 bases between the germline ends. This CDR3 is CASNRDLFSYEQYF. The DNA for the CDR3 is TGTGCCAGCAATCGAGACTTATTCTCCTACGAGCAGTACTTC.

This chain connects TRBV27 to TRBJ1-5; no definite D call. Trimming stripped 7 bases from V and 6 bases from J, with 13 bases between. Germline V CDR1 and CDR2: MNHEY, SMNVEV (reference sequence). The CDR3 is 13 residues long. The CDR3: CASTPARGQPQHF. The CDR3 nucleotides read TGTGCCAGCACCCCAGCCAGAGGTCAGCCCCAGCATTTT.

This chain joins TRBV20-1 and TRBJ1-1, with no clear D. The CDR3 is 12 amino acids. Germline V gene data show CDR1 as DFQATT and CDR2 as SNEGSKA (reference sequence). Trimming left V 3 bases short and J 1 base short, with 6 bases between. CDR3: CSASWGNTEAFF. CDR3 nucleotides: TGCAGTGCTAGTTGGGGGAACACTGAAGCTTTCTTT.

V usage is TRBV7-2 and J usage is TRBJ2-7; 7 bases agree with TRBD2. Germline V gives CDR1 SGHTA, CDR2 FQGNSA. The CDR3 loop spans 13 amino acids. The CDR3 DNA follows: TGTGCTTCTGGCGGGGGACCCTCCTACGAGCAGTACTTC. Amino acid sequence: CASGGGPSYEQYF.

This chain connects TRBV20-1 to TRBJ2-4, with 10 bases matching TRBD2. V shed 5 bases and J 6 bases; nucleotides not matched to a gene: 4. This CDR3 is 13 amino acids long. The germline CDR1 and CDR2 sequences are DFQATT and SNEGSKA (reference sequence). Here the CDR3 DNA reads TGCAGTGCTCGTCCTAGCGGGAGAAACATTCAGTACTTC. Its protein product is CSARPSGRNIQYF.

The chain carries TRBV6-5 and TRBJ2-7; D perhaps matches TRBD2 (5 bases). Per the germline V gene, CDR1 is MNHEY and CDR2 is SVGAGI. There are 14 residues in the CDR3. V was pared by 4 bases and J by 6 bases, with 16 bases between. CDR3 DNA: TGTGCCAGCAGTTCCGCCACGGATGCGGGCGAGCAGTACTTC. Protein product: CASSSATDAGEQYF.

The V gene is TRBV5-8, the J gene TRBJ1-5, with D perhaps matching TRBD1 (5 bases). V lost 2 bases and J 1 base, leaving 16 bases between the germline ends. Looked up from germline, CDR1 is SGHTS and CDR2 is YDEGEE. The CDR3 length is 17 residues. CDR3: CASSFWLGDFSNQPQHF. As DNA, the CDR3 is TGTGCCAGCAGCTTCTGGCTGGGGGACTTCAGCAATCAGCCCCAGCATTTT.

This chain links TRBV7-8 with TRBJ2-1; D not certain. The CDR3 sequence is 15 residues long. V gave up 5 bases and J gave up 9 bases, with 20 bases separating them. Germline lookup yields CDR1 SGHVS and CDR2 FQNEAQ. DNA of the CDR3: TGTGCCAGCAGCCTACGACTGGCCCCTTCGTCTGAGCAGTTCTTC. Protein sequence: CASSLRLAPSSEQFF.

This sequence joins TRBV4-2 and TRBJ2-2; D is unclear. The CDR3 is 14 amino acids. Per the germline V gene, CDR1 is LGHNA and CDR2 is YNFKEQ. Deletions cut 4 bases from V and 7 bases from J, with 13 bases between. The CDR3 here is CASSPKVGIGELFF. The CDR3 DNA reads TGTGCCAGCAGCCCAAAGGTGGGCATCGGGGAGCTGTTTTTT.

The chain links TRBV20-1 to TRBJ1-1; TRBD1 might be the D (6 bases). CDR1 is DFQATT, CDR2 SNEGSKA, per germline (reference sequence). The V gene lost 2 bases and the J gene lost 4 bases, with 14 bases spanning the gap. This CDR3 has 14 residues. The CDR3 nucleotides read TGCAGTGCTAGATCAGGGGTGGGGAGCACTGAAGCTTTCTTT. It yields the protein CSARSGVGSTEAFF.

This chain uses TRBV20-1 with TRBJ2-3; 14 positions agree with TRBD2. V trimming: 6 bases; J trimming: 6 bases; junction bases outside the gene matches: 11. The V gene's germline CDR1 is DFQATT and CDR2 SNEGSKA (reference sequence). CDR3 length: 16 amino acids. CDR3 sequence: CSAQHGTSGGGDTQYF. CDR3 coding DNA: TGCAGTGCCCAACACGGGACTAGCGGGGGTGGGGATACGCAGTATTTT.

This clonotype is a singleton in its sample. The CDR3 here is CASSRGQGKAEQFF. Written as DNA, the CDR3 is TGCGCCAGCAGCAGGGGACAGGGGAAGGCTGAGCAGTTCTTC. This chain uses TRBV5-1 with TRBJ2-1; TRBD1 aligns across 10 bases. The germline V gene encodes CDR1 SGHRS and CDR2 YFSETQ. V trimming: 4 bases; J trimming: 9 bases; junction bases outside the gene matches: 7. The CDR3 runs to 14 residues. Full variable domain (remainder filled in from reference TRBV5-1 and TRBJ2-1): KAGVTQTPRYLIKTRGQQVTLSCSPISGHRSVSWYQQTPGQGLQFLFEYFSETQRNKGNFPGRFSGRQFSNSRSEMNVSTLELGDSALYLCASSRGQGKAEQFFGPGTRLTVL.

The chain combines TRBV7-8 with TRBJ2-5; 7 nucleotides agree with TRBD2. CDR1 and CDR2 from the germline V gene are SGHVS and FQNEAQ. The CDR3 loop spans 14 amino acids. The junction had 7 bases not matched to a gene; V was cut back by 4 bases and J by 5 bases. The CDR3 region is CASSSSSGRETQYF. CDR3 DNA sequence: TGTGCCAGCAGCTCCTCTAGCGGCAGGGAGACCCAGTACTTC. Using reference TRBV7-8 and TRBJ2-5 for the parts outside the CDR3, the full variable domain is GAGVSQSPRYKVAKRGQDVALRCDPISGHVSLFWYQQALGQGPEFLTYFQNEAQLDKSGLPSDRFFAERPEGSVSTLKIQRTQQEDSAVYLCASSSSSGRETQYFGPGTRLLVL.

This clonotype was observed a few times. The CDR3 bases are TGCGCCAGCAGCTCTGGTTCGGCGGCCTACGAGCAGTACTTC. Translation: CASSSGSAAYEQYF. The V call is TRBV5-1, the J call TRBJ2-7; no reliable D call. The CDR3 contains 14 residues. CDR1 and CDR2 (germline): SGHRS, YFSETQ. Trimming removed 3 bases at V and 2 bases at J, with 12 bases between. The variable domain in full, completed from reference TRBV5-1 and TRBJ2-7, reads KAGVTQTPRYLIKTRGQQVTLSCSPISGHRSVSWYQQTPGQGLQFLFEYFSETQRNKGNFPGRFSGRQFSNSRSEMNVSTLELGDSALYLCASSSGSAAYEQYFGPGTRLTVT.

The CDR3 region has the DNA TGTGCCAGCAGTACTAGCGGGGGGGCAGATACGCAGTATTTT. Residues: CASSTSGGADTQYF. This chain joins TRBV2 and TRBJ2-3; 13 bases line up with TRBD2. The germline V gene has CDR1 SNHLY and CDR2 FYNNEI. J gave up 4 bases and V 5 bases, and 0 bases lay outside the gene matches. There are 14 residues in the CDR3.

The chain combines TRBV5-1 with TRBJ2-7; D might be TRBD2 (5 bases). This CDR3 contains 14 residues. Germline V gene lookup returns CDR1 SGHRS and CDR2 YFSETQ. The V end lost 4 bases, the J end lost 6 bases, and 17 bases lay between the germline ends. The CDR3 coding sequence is TGCGCCAGCAGCCCCGGGGTGCCACGATTCGAGCAGTACTTC. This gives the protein CASSPGVPRFEQYF. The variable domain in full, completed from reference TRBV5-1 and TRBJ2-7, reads KAGVTQTPRYLIKTRGQQVTLSCSPISGHRSVSWYQQTPGQGLQFLFEYFSETQRNKGNFPGRFSGRQFSNSRSEMNVSTLELGDSALYLCASSPGVPRFEQYFGPGTRLTVT.

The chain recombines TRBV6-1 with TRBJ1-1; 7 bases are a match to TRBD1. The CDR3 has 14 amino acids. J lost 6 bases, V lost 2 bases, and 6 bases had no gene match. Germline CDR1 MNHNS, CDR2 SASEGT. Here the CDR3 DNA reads TGTGCCAGCAGTGAAAGACAGGGACAATCTGAAGCTTTCTTT. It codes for CASSERQGQSEAFF.

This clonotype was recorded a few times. Here the CDR3 reads CASGKGTGNYGYTF. The CDR3 nucleotides are TGTGCCAGCGGGAAAGGTACAGGGAACTATGGCTACACCTTC. The chain has TRBV6-1 and TRBJ1-2; D possibly corresponds to TRBD1 (6 bases). The CDR3 contains 14 residues. CDR1 MNHNS and CDR2 SASEGT come from the germline V gene. V shed 8 bases and J shed 2 bases, with 15 bases lying between them.

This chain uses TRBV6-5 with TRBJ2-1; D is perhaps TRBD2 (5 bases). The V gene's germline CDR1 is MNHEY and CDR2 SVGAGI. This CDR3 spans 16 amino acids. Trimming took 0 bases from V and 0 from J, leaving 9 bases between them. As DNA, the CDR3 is TGTGCCAGCAGTTACTCATACGGGAACTCCTACAATGAGCAGTTCTTC. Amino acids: CASSYSYGNSYNEQFF.

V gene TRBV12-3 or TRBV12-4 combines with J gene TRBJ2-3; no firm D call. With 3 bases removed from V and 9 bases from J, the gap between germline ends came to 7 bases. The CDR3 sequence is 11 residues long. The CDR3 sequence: CASSLVTTQYF. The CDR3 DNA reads TGTGCCAGCAGTTTGGTGACCACGCAGTATTTT.

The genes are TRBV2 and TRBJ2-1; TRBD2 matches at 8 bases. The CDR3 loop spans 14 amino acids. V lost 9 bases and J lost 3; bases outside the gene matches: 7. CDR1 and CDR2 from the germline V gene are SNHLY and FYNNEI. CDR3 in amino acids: CASTSGTSYNEQFF. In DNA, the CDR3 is TGTGCCAGTACCTCCGGGACTAGCTACAATGAGCAGTTCTTC.

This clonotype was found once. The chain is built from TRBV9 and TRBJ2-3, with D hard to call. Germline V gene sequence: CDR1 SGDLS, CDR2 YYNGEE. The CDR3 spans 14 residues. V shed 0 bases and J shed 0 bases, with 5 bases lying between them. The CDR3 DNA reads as TGTGCCAGCAGCGTAGTGGGCAGCACAGATACGCAGTATTTT. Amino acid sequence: CASSVVGSTDTQYF.

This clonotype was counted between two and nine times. The CDR3 nucleotides are TGCAGTGCTAGAGAAGGACAGCGGGGGCATGGCTACACCTTC. It translates to CSAREGQRGHGYTF. This rearrangement joins TRBV20-1 to TRBJ1-2, with D possibly TRBD1 on 6 matching bases. CDR1 and CDR2 (germline): DFQATT, SNEGSKA (reference sequence). Trimming pared 0 bases from V and 6 bases from J, leaving 14 bases between. The CDR3 is made up of 14 amino acids.

The CDR3 DNA follows: TGTGCCAGCAGGTATACCTACGAGCAGTACTTC. Translating gives CASRYTYEQYF. V gene TRBV11-2 combines with J gene TRBJ2-7; no definite D call. V dropped 6 bases and J dropped 2 bases, with 5 bases sitting between them. The CDR3 runs 11 residues. Germline lookup yields CDR1 SGHAT and CDR2 FQNNGV.

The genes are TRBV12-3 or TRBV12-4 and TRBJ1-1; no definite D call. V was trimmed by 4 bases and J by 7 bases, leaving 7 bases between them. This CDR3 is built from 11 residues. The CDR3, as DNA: TGTGCCAGCAGTTCAGGACTTGAAGCTTTCTTT. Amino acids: CASSSGLEAFF.